Described below is a single T cell receptor beta chain sequence and its context. Its antigen remains unknown. This entry belongs to a study of T cell repertoires in cytomegalovirus infection. Whole-study context: Public signatures in TCR beta pointed to CMV infection and matching HLA type. Regarding the study as a whole: Clonotypes of TCR beta that were HLA-C-restricted and CMV-specific dominated the ex vivo response. Identification of carriers of CMV plus the relevant HLA was performed using cumulative public TCR beta family frequency.

TCRdb reprocessed the reads via MiXCR and lists one record per CDR3 protein. This table has approximately 170,000 distinct CDR3 sequences, 17% appearing once. Between the trimmed V and J ends, which lost 4 bases and 2 bases, there was a span of 17 bases. From germline, CDR1 is SGHRS and CDR2 YFSETQ. This CDR3 region has 16 residues. The rearrangement links TRBV5-1 to TRBJ2-3; perhaps TRBD2 as D (6 bases). The TCR sequence derives from a human donor in good health (CMV status not recorded). Some clones in this sample may be carry-over from other donors' samples. Material: CD8+ T cells from PBMCs. CDR3 residues: CASSSFEAGPTDTQYF. CDR3 DNA sequence: TGCGCCAGCAGCAGTTTCGAAGCGGGTCCCACAGATACGCAGTATTTT.